Presented here are 5 T cell receptor beta chains from one specimen sequenced in a study of molecular identifiers for immune sequencing clone quantification. One entry per CDR3 protein results from TCRdb running MiXCR on the PCR reads. In the table there are a few hundred thousand distinct CDR3 sequences, roughly 24% of which are singletons. The sample taken for sequencing was naive CD8+ T cells from blood, with Jurkat cell RNA spiked in. Subset of the sample: FACS-sorted CD8+CD4-CCR7+CD45RA+ naive T cells. The receptors derive from a human donor in good health. Some libraries in this study had Jurkat cell RNA spiked in.

The chain links TRBV7-9 to TRBJ2-6; D call uncertain. The CDR3 covers 18 residues. Trimming left V 1 base short and J 0 bases short, with 13 bases between. CDR1 is SEHNR, CDR2 FQNEAQ, per germline (reference sequence). The CDR3, as DNA: TGTGCCAGCAGCTTAGGTCTATTCGAGATCTCTGGGGCCAACGTCCTGACTTTC. Translating it yields CASSLGLFEISGANVLTF.

V gene TRBV6-2 or TRBV6-3 combines with J gene TRBJ2-5; D perhaps matches TRBD2 (6 bases). Trimming removed 6 bases at V and 4 bases at J, with 15 bases between. The CDR3 loop spans 14 amino acids. CDR1 is MNHEY and CDR2 is SVGEGT in the germline V gene. In DNA, the CDR3 is TGTGCCAGCAGGTACCGGGACTGGGCAGAGACCCAGTACTTC. Its protein is CASRYRDWAETQYF.

This clonotype was recorded many times. The chain is built from TRBV9 and TRBJ1-6; 7 bases agree with TRBD1. J lost 7 bases, V lost 4 bases, and 8 bases had no gene match. The CDR3 consists of 15 residues. Germline V lookup: CDR1 SGDLS, CDR2 YYNGEE. The CDR3: CASSQRGLDNSPLHF. CDR3 nucleotide sequence: TGTGCCAGCAGCCAGAGGGGGCTTGACAATTCACCCCTCCACTTT. The variable domain in full, completed from reference TRBV9 and TRBJ1-6, reads DSGVTQTPKHLITATGQRVTLRCSPRSGDLSVYWYQQSLDQGLQFLIQYYNGEERAKGNILERFSAQQFPDLHSELNLSSLELGDSALYFCASSQRGLDNSPLHFGNGTRLTVT.

The chain carries TRBV15 and TRBJ1-5, with D possibly being TRBD1 (5 bases). The length of the CDR3 is 18 residues. Germline CDR1 LNHNV, CDR2 YYDKDF (reference sequence). V was clipped by 2 bases and J by 4 bases, with 21 bases between them. The CDR3 loop is CATSRTHRRGVGNQPQHF. As DNA, the CDR3 is TGTGCCACCAGCAGAACCCACCGACGAGGGGTTGGAAATCAGCCCCAGCATTTT.

There are a few counts of this clonotype. This chain joins TRBV6-1 and TRBJ2-3; D is unresolved. This CDR3 has 17 residues. Germline CDR1 MNHNS, CDR2 SASEGT. Trimming left V 8 bases short and J 0 bases short, with 21 bases between. CDR3 amino acids: CASGAFIAGLSTDTQYF. The CDR3 DNA reads as TGTGCCAGCGGCGCCTTCATAGCTGGCCTTAGCACAGATACGCAGTATTTT.